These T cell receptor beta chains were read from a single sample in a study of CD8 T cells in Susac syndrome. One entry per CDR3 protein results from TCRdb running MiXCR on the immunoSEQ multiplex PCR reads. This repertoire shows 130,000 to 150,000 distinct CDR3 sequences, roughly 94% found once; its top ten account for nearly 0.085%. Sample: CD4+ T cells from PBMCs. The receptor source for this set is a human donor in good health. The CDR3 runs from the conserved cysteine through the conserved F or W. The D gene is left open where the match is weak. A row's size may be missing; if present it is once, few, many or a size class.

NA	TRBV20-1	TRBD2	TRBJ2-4	CSAPPAGGPGSAKNIQYF	TGCAGTGCGCCTCCGGCGGGAGGGCCCGGATCCGCCAAAAACATTCAGTACTTC
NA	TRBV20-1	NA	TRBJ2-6	CSARDIPRDSGANVLTF	TGCAGTGCTAGGGATATTCCCCGGGATTCTGGGGCCAACGTCCTGACTTTC
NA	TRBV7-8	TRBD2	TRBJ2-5	CASSVWTSGVQETQYF	TGTGCCAGCAGCGTATGGACTAGCGGAGTCCAAGAGACCCAGTACTTC
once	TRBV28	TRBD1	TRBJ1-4	CASILGGRGRTGEKLFF	TGTGCCAGCATTTTAGGAGGCAGGGGGCGGACCGGGGAAAAACTGTTTTTT
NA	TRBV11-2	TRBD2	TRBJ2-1	CASAQREVGNEQFF	TGTGCCAGCGCTCAGCGGGAGGTGGGCAATGAGCAGTTCTTC
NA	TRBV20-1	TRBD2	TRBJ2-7	CSARDPAGLYEQYF	TGCAGTGCTAGAGATCCAGCGGGACTTTACGAGCAGTACTTC
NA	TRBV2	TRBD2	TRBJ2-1	CASSVSTSGAAYNEQFF	TGTGCCAGCAGTGTGTCGACTAGCGGGGCGGCTTACAATGAGCAGTTCTTC
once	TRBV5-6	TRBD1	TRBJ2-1	CASSKTGALKGEQFF	TGTGCCAGCAGCAAGACAGGGGCCCTAAAGGGTGAGCAGTTCTTC
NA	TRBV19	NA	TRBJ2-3	CASSSGPSTDTQYF	TGTGCCAGTAGTAGCGGGCCTAGCACAGATACGCAGTATTTT
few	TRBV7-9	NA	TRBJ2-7	CASSLGGGSYEQYF	TGTGCCAGCAGTCTTGGAGGGGGCTCCTACGAGCAGTACTTC
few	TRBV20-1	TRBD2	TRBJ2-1	CSARTGTSGRNEQFF	TGCAGTGCTAGAACCGGGACTAGCGGGAGGAATGAGCAGTTCTTC
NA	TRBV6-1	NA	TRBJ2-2	CASGGQPTGTGELFF	TGTGCCAGCGGAGGACAGCCGACCGGGACCGGGGAGCTGTTTTTT
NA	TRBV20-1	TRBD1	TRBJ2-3	CSAKQGQVGTDTQYF	TGCAGTGCTAAGCAGGGACAGGTCGGAACAGATACGCAGTATTTT
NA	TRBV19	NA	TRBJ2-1	CASRGPIADNYNEQFF	TGTGCCAGTAGGGGCCCGATAGCAGATAACTACAATGAGCAGTTCTTC
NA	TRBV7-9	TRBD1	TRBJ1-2	CASSPGQGSEGYTF	TGTGCCAGCAGCCCCGGACAGGGGAGTGAGGGCTACACCTTC
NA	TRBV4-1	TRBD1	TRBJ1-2	CASSQVPTGNYGYTF	TGCGCCAGCAGCCAAGTCCCGACAGGGAACTATGGCTACACCTTC
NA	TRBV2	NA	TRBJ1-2	CASSVGTAIYGYTF	TGTGCCAGCAGTGTAGGGACGGCGATCTATGGCTACACCTTC
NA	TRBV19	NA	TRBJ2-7	CASSMGDGSYEQYF	TGTGCCAGTAGTATGGGGGACGGTTCCTACGAGCAGTACTTC
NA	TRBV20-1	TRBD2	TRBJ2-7	CSAREGTSGIYEQYF	TGCAGTGCTAGAGAAGGGACTAGCGGGATCTACGAGCAGTACTTC
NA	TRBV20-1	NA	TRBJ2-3	CSARLVGLWDTQYF	TGCAGTGCTAGATTAGTCGGTTTGTGGGATACGCAGTATTTT
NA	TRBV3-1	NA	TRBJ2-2	CASSRGGGPGELFF	TGTGCCAGCAGCCGGGGAGGGGGTCCCGGGGAGCTGTTTTTT
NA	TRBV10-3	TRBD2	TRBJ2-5	CAIREREGPETQYF	TGTGCCATCAGGGAACGGGAGGGCCCAGAGACCCAGTACTTC
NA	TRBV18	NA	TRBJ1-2	CASSPTDPNYGYTF	TGTGCCAGCTCACCAACAGACCCCAACTATGGCTACACCTTC
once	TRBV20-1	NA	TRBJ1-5	CSARSVGGAVSNQPQHF	TGCAGTGCTAGGTCGGTCGGGGGGGCCGTGAGCAATCAGCCCCAGCATTTT
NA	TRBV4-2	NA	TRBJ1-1	CASSPPVGMNTEAFF	TGTGCCAGCAGCCCTCCCGTGGGTATGAACACTGAAGCTTTCTTT
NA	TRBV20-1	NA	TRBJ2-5	CSALPEYGETQYF	TGCAGTGCTCTGCCCGAATACGGAGAGACCCAGTACTTC
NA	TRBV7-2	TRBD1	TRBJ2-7	CASSSRTGINEQYF	TGTGCCAGCAGCTCTCGGACAGGGATCAACGAGCAGTACTTC
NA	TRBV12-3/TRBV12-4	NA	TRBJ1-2	CASVRGYGYTF	TGTGCCAGCGTCCGGGGTTATGGCTACACCTTC
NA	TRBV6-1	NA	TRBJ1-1	CASRWTPENTEAFF	TGTGCCAGCAGGTGGACACCGGAAAACACTGAAGCTTTCTTT
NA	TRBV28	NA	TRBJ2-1	CASSYSPTSYNEQFF	TGTGCCAGCAGTTACTCACCGACCTCCTACAATGAGCAGTTCTTC
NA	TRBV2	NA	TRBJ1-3	CASRYQGNTIYF	TGTGCCAGCAGATATCAAGGAAACACCATATATTTT
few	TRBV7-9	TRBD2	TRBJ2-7	CASSPRTSGSHEQYF	TGTGCCAGCAGCCCTCGGACTAGCGGGAGCCACGAGCAGTACTTC
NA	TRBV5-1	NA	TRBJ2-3	CASSSTGSSDTQYF	TGCGCCAGCAGCTCGACGGGATCATCAGATACGCAGTATTTT
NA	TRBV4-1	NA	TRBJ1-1	CASSQAVLLNTEAFF	TGCGCCAGCAGCCAAGCGGTGCTGTTGAACACTGAAGCTTTCTTT
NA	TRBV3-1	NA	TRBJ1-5	CASSQAGTSQPQHF	TGTGCCAGCAGCCAAGCCGGGACATCGCAGCCCCAGCATTTT
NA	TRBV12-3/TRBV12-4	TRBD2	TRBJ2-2	CASSSSGRRTGELFF	TGTGCCAGCAGTTCCAGCGGGAGAAGGACCGGGGAGCTGTTTTTT
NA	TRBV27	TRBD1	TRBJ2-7	CASSFEAGQGNNEQYF	TGTGCCAGCAGTTTCGAAGCGGGACAGGGAAACAACGAGCAGTACTTC
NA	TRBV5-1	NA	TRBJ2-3	CASSLERRGGTDTQYF	TGCGCCAGCAGCTTGGAACGTCGCGGGGGCACAGATACGCAGTATTTT
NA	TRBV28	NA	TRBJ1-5	CASSLLGQPQHF	TGTGCCAGCAGTTTATTAGGTCAGCCCCAGCATTTT
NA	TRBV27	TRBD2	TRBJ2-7	CASRATSGRYEQYF	TGTGCCAGCAGGGCCACTAGCGGGAGGTACGAGCAGTACTTC
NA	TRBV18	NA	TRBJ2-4	CASSSGVGTVAKNIQYF	TGTGCCAGCTCCTCCGGGGTCGGCACCGTAGCCAAAAACATTCAGTACTTC
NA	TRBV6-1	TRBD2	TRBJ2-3	CASRLLAGGPDTQYF	TGTGCCAGCAGACTACTAGCGGGAGGGCCAGATACGCAGTATTTT
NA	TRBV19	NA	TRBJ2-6	CASSLGTVTSGANVLTF	TGTGCCAGTAGTCTTGGAACAGTGACCTCTGGGGCCAACGTCCTGACTTTC
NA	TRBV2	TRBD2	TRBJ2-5	CASSGRAGLIETQYF	TGTGCCAGCAGTGGGAGAGCGGGATTAATAGAGACCCAGTACTTC
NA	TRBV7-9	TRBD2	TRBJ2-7	CASSRGLAGTHEQYF	TGTGCCAGCAGCCGGGGACTAGCGGGAACCCACGAGCAGTACTTC
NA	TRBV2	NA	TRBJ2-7	CASGLHEQYF	TGTGCCAGCGGACTCCACGAGCAGTACTTC
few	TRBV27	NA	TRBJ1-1	CASSLIGNTEAFF	TGTGCCAGCAGTTTAATCGGGAACACTGAAGCTTTCTTT
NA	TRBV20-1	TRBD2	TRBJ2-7	CSVRGLAGDEQYF	TGCAGTGTTAGGGGACTAGCGGGAGACGAGCAGTACTTC
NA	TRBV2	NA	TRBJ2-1	CASSEAWTLNNEQFF	TGTGCCAGCAGTGAGGCCTGGACACTTAACAATGAGCAGTTCTTC
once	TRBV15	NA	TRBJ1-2	CATSRDLYGYTF	TGTGCCACCAGCAGAGATCTCTATGGCTACACCTTC
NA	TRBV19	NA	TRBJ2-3	CASTEGTETRKADTQYF	TGTGCCAGTACTGAGGGGACTGAAACGCGGAAAGCAGATACGCAGTATTTT
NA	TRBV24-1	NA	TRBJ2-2	CATSDLQGSSSGELFF	TGTGCCACCAGTGATTTGCAGGGGTCCTCCTCCGGGGAGCTGTTTTTT
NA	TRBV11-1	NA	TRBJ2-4	CASSLGSPRAKNIQYF	TGTGCCAGCAGCCTAGGGTCTCCGAGGGCCAAAAACATTCAGTACTTC
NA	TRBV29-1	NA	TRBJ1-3	CSMSSGNTIYF	TGCAGCATGAGCTCTGGAAACACCATATATTTT
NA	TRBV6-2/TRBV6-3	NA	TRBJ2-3	CASSQPPTDTQYF	TGTGCCAGCAGCCAACCCCCCACAGATACGCAGTATTTT
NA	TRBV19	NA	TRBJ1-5	CASNGMTQPQHF	TGTGCCAGTAACGGTATGACTCAGCCCCAGCATTTT
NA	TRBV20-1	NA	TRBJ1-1	CSARFPTGAAEAFF	TGCAGTGCTAGATTCCCCACGGGAGCTGCTGAAGCTTTCTTT
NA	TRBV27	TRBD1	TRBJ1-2	CASSLWGRTGYGYTF	TGTGCCAGCAGTTTATGGGGCAGGACAGGGTATGGCTACACCTTC
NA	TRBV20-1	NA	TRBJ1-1	CSARERGRQGGTEAFF	TGCAGTGCTAGAGAACGAGGGAGGCAGGGAGGAACTGAAGCTTTCTTT